This T cell receptor beta chain comes out of a study of blood T cell repertoires in COVID-19 (TCRdb year 2020). The study in broad terms: Samples covering the acute and convalescent phases of COVID-19 were provided by collaborators in the United States, Italy and Spain. The material from the prospective study consisted of cDNA or gDNA derived from T cells, B-cell-depleted T cells, or PBMCs. Subjects who had been exposed to COVID-19, were actively infected with it, or had recovered from it provided the deeply sampled blood TCRbeta repertoires that made up the dataset. The repertoires were released in a freely available public database meant as a resource for research on the immune response to SARS-CoV-2. Samples were obtained from the ongoing ImmuneRACE study (first 160 participants) and from 1,254 subjects provided by 6 global collaborators. A de-identified subject ID, COVID-19 status, age in years and sex were almost always included in the sample metadata. Where available, HLA class I and class II types were taken from metadata supplied by the sample provider and were not determined by assay-based typing.

What the work shows at the level of the full study, not this receptor alone: The amount of clinical and demographic metadata varied by source and participant and was provided uncurated.

The immunoSEQ Assay, a bias-controlled multiplex PCR, was used to amplify TCRbeta CDR3 regions from genomic DNA. In the paper's pipeline: The number of nucleated cells in each sample was estimated from the amplification of reference gene primers within the assay. Sequence reads were collapsed and filtered to measure the absolute abundance of every unique TCRbeta CDR3 rearrangement. For each sample, productive Simpson clonality was calculated as the square root of Simpson's diversity index over productive rearrangements. TCRdb holds this immuneACCESS table with in-frame rearrangements only. Some clones are missing; in checked studies, unresolved V genes explain under half, and the rest has no known cause. The V and J calls and clone size are taken from that table; D and trimming were inferred from the DNA. The sample has about 150,000 clones on record, nearly 80% of them singletons. The ten largest clonotypes hold under 2% of the sample.

Each collaborating institution followed its own protocols to collect whole blood in K2EDTA tubes. For TCRbeta analysis, collaborators shipped samples in one of three forms: frozen whole blood, isolated PBMCs, or DNA extracted from either of those sample types. Worth noting for this clone: No cognate antigen has been identified for it. The sample holds no much larger clone one base away, and base qualities are not on file.

The sequenced material came from peripheral blood. The TCR originated in an elderly man with acute or convalescent COVID-19.

CDR3 reads: CASSLIVGPDTQYF. Here is the DNA: TGTGCCAGCAGCTTAATTGTGGGCCCAGATACGCAGTATTTT. The V gene is TRBV7-3 and the J gene is TRBJ2-3; no D gene call is confident. V is pared back by 1 base and J by 4 bases, with 9 bases lying between the germline termini. CDR1 and CDR2 were assigned from the germline V gene as SGHTA and FQGTGA. Inclusive of the bounding cysteine and phenylalanine, the CDR3 is 14 residues long. The CDR3 DNA has 42 bases and is translated from base 1. The entire variable domain, with the stretches around the CDR3 drawn from the reference TRBV7-3 and TRBJ2-3 proteins, is GAGVSQTPSNKVTEKGKYVELRCDPISGHTALYWYRQSLGQGPEFLIYFQGTGAADDSGLPNDRFFAVRPEGSVSTLKIQRTERGDSAVYLCASSLIVGPDTQYFGPGTRLTVL.